The entry that follows covers one T cell receptor (beta chain) sequence. What it binds is unknown. Clones were sequenced by immunoSEQ multiplex PCR, and TCRdb holds only the in-frame ones, with some missing. The data contain approximately 84,000 clones, just over 85% of them singletons. This entry comes from a study of OX40 agonist ivuxolimab in advanced cancers. Study-wide context: A history of anti-PD-1, anti-PD-L1 or anti-CTLA-4 therapy was acceptable, and 40% had some. Findings and caveats of the study: Partial responders treated at 0.1-3.0 mg/kg exhibited clonal expansion among the lowest measured. The mean number of expanded clones was higher in CD8+ T cells than in CD4+.

The CDR3 spans 13 residues. Germline CDR1 and CDR2: SGHNT and YYREEE (reference sequence). V lost 4 bases and J lost 4; bases outside the gene matches: 5. Sequencing used CD4+ or CD8+ T cells sorted from blood, obtained in a trial of the OX40 agonist ivuxolimab. The chain combines TRBV5-4 with TRBJ2-7; 7 bases agree with TRBD1. The clonotype comes from an adult with an advanced solid tumor such as melanoma, head and neck, liver or kidney cancer. The CDR3 reads CASSRDSQYEQYF. CDR3 bases: TGTGCCAGCAGCCGGGACAGCCAGTACGAGCAGTACTTC. Drawing the rest from reference TRBV5-4 and TRBJ2-7, the complete variable domain is ETGVTQSPTHLIKTRGQQVTLRCSSQSGHNTVSWYQQALGQGPQFIFQYYREEENGRGNFPPRFSGLQFPNYSSELNVNALELDDSALYLCASSRDSQYEQYFGPGTRLTVT.